Shown below are 18 T cell receptor beta chains from a single sample sequenced in a study of blood T cell repertoires in COVID-19. The data were produced by immunoSEQ multiplex PCR, yet TCRdb's version contains in-frame clones alone and is incomplete. The table has about 440,000 clones, 88% seen once. Sequencing used peripheral blood. These receptor sequences come from a woman aged 45-60 years with COVID-19, enrolled during active disease.

The chain employs TRBV7-9 and TRBJ1-1; a possible D gene is TRBD1 (5 bases). This CDR3 comprises 14 residues. The germline V gene has CDR1 SEHNR and CDR2 FQNEAQ (reference sequence). V shed 1 base and J shed 6 bases, with 12 bases lying between them. CDR3: CASSLGRASAEAFF. The CDR3 nucleotides read TGTGCCAGCAGCTTAGGCAGGGCTTCGGCTGAAGCTTTCTTT. Supplemented by reference TRBV7-9 and TRBJ1-1, the full variable domain reads DTGVSQNPRHKITKRGQNVTFRCDPISEHNRLYWYRQTLGQGPEFLTYFQNEAQLEKSRLLSDRFSAERPKGSFSTLEIQRTEQGDSAMYLCASSLGRASAEAFFGQGTRLTVV.

CDR3 region: CASSYSSAGPKRAFF. In nucleotides, the CDR3 is TGTGCCAGCAGTTACTCTTCGGCGGGGCCGAAGAGAGCTTTCTTT. V usage is TRBV6-5 and J usage is TRBJ1-1; a possible D gene is TRBD1 (5 bases). This CDR3 region has 15 residues. V lost 0 bases, J lost 10 bases, and 18 bases lay in between. The germline CDR1 and CDR2 sequences are MNHEY and SVGAGI.

The chain employs TRBV5-8 and TRBJ1-1, with D unclear. The CDR3 runs 13 residues. Between the trimmed V and J ends, which lost 5 bases and 2 bases, there was a span of 10 bases. The germline CDR1 and CDR2 sequences are SGHTS and YDEGEE. CDR3: CASSRTTNTEAFF. The CDR3 nucleotides are TGTGCCAGCAGTCGAACCACAAACACTGAAGCTTTCTTT.

The chain uses TRBV24-1 and TRBJ2-5; 7 nucleotides match TRBD1. V shed 3 bases and J 0 bases; nucleotides not matched to a gene: 6. Germline V lookup: CDR1 KGHDR, CDR2 SFDVKD. This CDR3 has 16 residues. CDR3 residues: CATSDPSTGYQETQYF. The CDR3, as DNA: TGTGCCACCAGTGATCCGTCGACAGGGTACCAAGAGACCCAGTACTTC.

Details on this clone: An end of the junction does not agree with germline; a read error may underlie this. The chain is built from TRBV24-1 and TRBJ2-7; weak D call: TRBD1 (6 bases). The CDR3 loop spans 15 amino acids. The germline V gene encodes CDR1 KGHDR and CDR2 SFDVKD. In DNA form, the CDR3 reads TGTACCACCCCCCACAGGGTGACCATCCACTACGAGCAGTACTTC. Protein product: CTTPHRVTIHYEQYF.

The J gene is TRBJ2-3, the V gene TRBV2; 9 bases are a match to TRBD1. After removal of 3 bases from V and 6 bases from J, the junction contained 10 bases not matched to a gene. The CDR3 covers 16 residues. Per the germline V gene, CDR1 is SNHLY and CDR2 is FYNNEI. The CDR3 bases are TGTGCCAGCAGTGACGACAGGGGGTCCCGTATGGATACGCAGTATTTT. Amino acid sequence: CASSDDRGSRMDTQYF.

The chain combines TRBV27 with TRBJ2-7; TRBD1 aligns across 7 bases. This CDR3 is built from 16 residues. Germline CDR1 MNHEY, CDR2 SMNVEV (reference sequence). V lost 8 bases and J lost 2; bases outside the gene matches: 15. The CDR3 DNA is TGTGCCAGCGCCGCCGTCCGTTGGGACAGCACCTACGAGCAGTACTTC. It codes for CASAAVRWDSTYEQYF.

This clone is a singleton in its sample. The rearrangement joins TRBV5-6 to TRBJ1-2, with D unclear. Germline V lookup: CDR1 SGHDT, CDR2 YYEEEE. With 2 bases removed from V and 6 bases from J, the gap between germline ends came to 14 bases. CDR3 length: 14 residues. CDR3 loop: CASSFPPGLNGYTF. DNA of the CDR3: TGTGCCAGCAGCTTCCCCCCGGGATTAAATGGCTACACCTTC.

V is TRBV29-1 and J is TRBJ2-1; 8 nucleotides match TRBD1. The CDR3 has 12 residues. Germline CDR1 reads SQVTM; CDR2 reads ANQGSEA. V shed 7 bases, J shed 4 bases, and the junction held 3 bases outside the gene matches. The CDR3 DNA sequence: TGCAGCGCTAACAGGGGGTACAATGAGCAGTTCTTC. Protein sequence: CSANRGYNEQFF.

This clone came up many times. The chain couples TRBV4-1 to TRBJ2-5; D is possibly TRBD1 (6 bases). CDR1 is MGHRA, CDR2 YSYEKL, per germline. Trimming shortened V by 4 bases and J by 2 bases, and 11 bases separated the two germline ends. The CDR3 has 14 residues. The CDR3 bases are TGCGCCAGCAGCCTTATAGGACAGCAAGAGACCCAGTACTTC. Residues: CASSLIGQQETQYF.

V is TRBV5-1 and J is TRBJ1-1; D is perhaps TRBD1 (6 bases). The length of the CDR3 is 14 residues. The ends were cut back, 5 bases at V and 1 base at J, with 12 bases in the middle. Germline V CDR1 and CDR2: SGHRS, YFSETQ. This chain's CDR3 is CASSLRQENTEAFF. The CDR3 DNA reads TGCGCCAGCAGTCTCCGACAGGAGAACACTGAAGCTTTCTTT. Variable domain in full (rest from reference TRBV5-1 and TRBJ1-1): KAGVTQTPRYLIKTRGQQVTLSCSPISGHRSVSWYQQTPGQGLQFLFEYFSETQRNKGNFPGRFSGRQFSNSRSEMNVSTLELGDSALYLCASSLRQENTEAFFGQGTRLTVV.

Concerning this clone itself: At the DNA level, this CDR3 is encoded by other sequences in the same sample as well. The chain is built from TRBV6-5 and TRBJ1-2; TRBD1 aligns across 9 bases. This CDR3 has 12 amino acids. CDR1 and CDR2 from the germline V gene are MNHEY and SVGAGI. V lost 5 bases and J lost 6; bases outside the gene matches: 1. The CDR3, as DNA: TGTGCCAGCAGTCGGACAGGGGATGGCTACACCTTC. Its protein product is CASSRTGDGYTF.

The chain has TRBV5-6 and TRBJ1-5; D is uncertain. V shed 3 bases and J shed 6 bases, with 7 bases lying between them. Germline values: CDR1 SGHDT, CDR2 YYEEEE. The CDR3 loop spans 12 amino acids. The CDR3 sequence is CASSWAGQPQHF. CDR3 nucleotide sequence: TGTGCCAGCAGCTGGGCGGGTCAGCCCCAGCATTTT.

The chain recombines TRBV3-1 (or the pseudogene TRBV3-2) with TRBJ2-1; 8 nucleotides line up with TRBD2. The CDR3 consists of 15 residues. The germline gives CDR1 LGHDT, CDR2 YNNKEL (reference sequence). The trim removed 5 bases at V and 8 bases at J, leaving 11 bases unmatched. CDR3 residues: CASSFLAGPGDEQFF. In DNA form, the CDR3 reads TGTGCCAGCAGCTTTTTAGCGGGGCCGGGGGATGAGCAGTTCTTC.

The count of this clone is one. The chain is built from TRBV5-6 and TRBJ2-3; 11 bases are shared with TRBD2. The CDR3 spans 17 residues. J was trimmed by 4 bases and V by 0 bases; bases with no gene match: 7. Germline V lookup: CDR1 SGHDT, CDR2 YYEEEE. The CDR3 protein is CASSLGSSGGWPDTQYF. The CDR3 nucleotides are TGTGCCAGCAGCTTGGGATCTAGCGGGGGGTGGCCAGATACGCAGTATTTT.

The rearrangement links TRBV12-3 or TRBV12-4 to TRBJ2-7; 7 bases line up with TRBD2. Germline trimming cut 6 bases from V and 8 bases from J; bases unmatched to any gene: 4. The CDR3 is 11 residues long. The CDR3 reads CASRPLAQQYF. For the CDR3, the DNA is TGTGCCAGCAGACCACTAGCGCAGCAGTACTTC.

This chain connects TRBV7-6 to TRBJ2-2, with D perhaps TRBD2 (6 bases). From germline, CDR1 is SGHVS and CDR2 FNYEAQ. Trimming cost V 2 bases and J 2 bases, with 12 bases left between them. The CDR3 loop spans 16 amino acids. DNA of the CDR3: TGTGCCAGCAGCTTATTGGGGGGACGCAACACCGGGGAGCTGTTTTTT. This codes for CASSLLGGRNTGELFF.

The CDR3 DNA reads as TGCGCCAGCAGCTCGGGGGGGAGCACAGATACGCAGTATTTT. Its translation is CASSSGGSTDTQYF. The chain uses TRBV5-1 and TRBJ2-3; the match to TRBD2 covers 8 bases. The CDR3 covers 14 residues. V lost 3 bases, J lost 0 bases, and 0 bases stayed unmatched. Germline CDR1 reads SGHRS; CDR2 reads YFSETQ.